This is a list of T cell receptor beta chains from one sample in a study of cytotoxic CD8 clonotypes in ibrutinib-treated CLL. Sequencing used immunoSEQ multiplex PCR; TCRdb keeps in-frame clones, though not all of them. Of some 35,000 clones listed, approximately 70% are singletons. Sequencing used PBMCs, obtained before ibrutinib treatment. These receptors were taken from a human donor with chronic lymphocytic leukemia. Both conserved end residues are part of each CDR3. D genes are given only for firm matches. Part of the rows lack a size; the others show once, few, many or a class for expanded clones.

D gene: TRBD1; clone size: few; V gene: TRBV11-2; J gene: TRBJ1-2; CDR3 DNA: TGTGCCAGCAGCGGCCGTGGGAGGGGGCAGAGTTTTCGTAACTATGGCTACACCTTC; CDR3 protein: CASSGRGRGQSFRNYGYTF
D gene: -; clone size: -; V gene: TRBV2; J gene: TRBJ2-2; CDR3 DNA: TGTGCCAGCAGTTCCGACATAGCCACCGGGGAGCTGTTTTTT; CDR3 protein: CASSSDIATGELFF
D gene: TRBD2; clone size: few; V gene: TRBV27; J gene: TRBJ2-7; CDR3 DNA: TGTGCCAGCACAATAGCGGGAGGAAGGTACGAGCAGTACTTC; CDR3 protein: CASTIAGGRYEQYF
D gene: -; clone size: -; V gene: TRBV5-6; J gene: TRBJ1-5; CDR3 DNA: TGTGCCAGCAGCGGAGGTGTTAGCAATCAGCCCCAGCATTTT; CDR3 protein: CASSGGVSNQPQHF
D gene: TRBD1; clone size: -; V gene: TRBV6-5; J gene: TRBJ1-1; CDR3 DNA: TGTGCCAGCAGGTGGGACAGGGGAATGTACACTGAAGCTTTCTTT; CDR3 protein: CASRWDRGMYTEAFF
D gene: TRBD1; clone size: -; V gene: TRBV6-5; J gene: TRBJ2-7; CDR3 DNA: TGTGCCAGCAGGGGACAGGAGACCTACGAGCAGTACTTC; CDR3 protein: CASRGQETYEQYF
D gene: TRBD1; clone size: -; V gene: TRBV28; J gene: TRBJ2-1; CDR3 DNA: TGTGCCAGCAGCCTACAGGGGATGAGCTCCTACAATGAGCAGTTCTTC; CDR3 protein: CASSLQGMSSYNEQFF
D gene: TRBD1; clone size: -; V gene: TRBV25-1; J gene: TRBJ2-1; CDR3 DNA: TGTGCCAGCAGGGAAGACAGGGTCGGGACGAATGAGCAGTTCTTC; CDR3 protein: CASREDRVGTNEQFF
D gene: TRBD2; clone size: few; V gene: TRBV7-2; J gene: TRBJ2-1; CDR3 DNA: TGTGCCAGCAGCTTAGTACTAGCGGGAAATGAGCAGTTCTTC; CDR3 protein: CASSLVLAGNEQFF
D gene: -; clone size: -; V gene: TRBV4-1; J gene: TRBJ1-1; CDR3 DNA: TGCGCCAGCAGCCAAGGGTTGGCCATTTCGAACACTGAAGCTTTCTTT; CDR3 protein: CASSQGLAISNTEAFF
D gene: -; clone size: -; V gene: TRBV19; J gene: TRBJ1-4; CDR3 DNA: TGTGCCAGTAGGGGAACTCGGGAAAAACTGTTTTTT; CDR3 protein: CASRGTREKLFF
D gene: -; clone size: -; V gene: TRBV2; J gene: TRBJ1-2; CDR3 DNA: TGTGCCAGCACCGCCCTGGGGACCGGTGGCTATGGCTACACCTTC; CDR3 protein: CASTALGTGGYGYTF
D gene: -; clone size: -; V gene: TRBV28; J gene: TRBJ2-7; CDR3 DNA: TGTGCCAGCAGTACCACGGGGACCCTGTCATACGAGCAGTACTTC; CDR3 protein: CASSTTGTLSYEQYF
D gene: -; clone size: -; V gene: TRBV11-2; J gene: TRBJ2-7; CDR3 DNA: TGTGCCAGCAACAATCCGGACGGATACGAGCAGTACTTC; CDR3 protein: CASNNPDGYEQYF
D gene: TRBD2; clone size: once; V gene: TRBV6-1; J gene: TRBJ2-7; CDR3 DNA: TGTGCCAGCAGCACCGGGACTAGCGGTTCCTACGAGCAGTACTTC; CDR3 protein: CASSTGTSGSYEQYF
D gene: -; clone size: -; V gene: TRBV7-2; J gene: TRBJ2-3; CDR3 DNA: TGTGCCAGCAGCTTATATACAGATACGCAGTATTTT; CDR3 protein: CASSLYTDTQYF